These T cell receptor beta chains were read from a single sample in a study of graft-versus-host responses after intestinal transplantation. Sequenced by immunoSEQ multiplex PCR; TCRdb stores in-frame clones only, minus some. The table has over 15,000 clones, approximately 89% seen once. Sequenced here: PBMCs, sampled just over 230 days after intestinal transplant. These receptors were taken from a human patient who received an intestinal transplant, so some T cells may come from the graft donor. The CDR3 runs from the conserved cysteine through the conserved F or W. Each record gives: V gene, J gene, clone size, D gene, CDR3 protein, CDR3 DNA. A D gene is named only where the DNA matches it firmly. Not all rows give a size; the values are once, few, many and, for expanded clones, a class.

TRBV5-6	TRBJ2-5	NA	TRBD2	CASSLETSGAQETQYF	TGTGCCAGCAGCTTGGAGACTAGCGGGGCTCAAGAGACCCAGTACTTC
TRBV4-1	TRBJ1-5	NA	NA	CASSQDLQGDGVRLGFQPQHF	TGCGCCAGCAGCCAAGATTTGCAGGGTGACGGGGTGAGGTTGGGTTTCCAGCCCCAGCATTTT
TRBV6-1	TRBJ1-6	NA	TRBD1	CASSGDRGSPLHF	TGTGCCAGCAGTGGGGACAGGGGATCACCCCTCCACTTT
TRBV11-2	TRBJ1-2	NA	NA	CASSLRDTIGYTF	TGTGCCAGCAGCTTAAGGGATACGATCGGCTACACCTTC
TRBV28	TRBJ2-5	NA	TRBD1	CASSSRTGWHQETQYF	TGTGCCAGCAGTTCACGGACAGGGTGGCATCAAGAGACCCAGTACTTC
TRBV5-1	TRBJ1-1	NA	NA	CDLRDTEAFF	TGCGATCTACGGGACACTGAAGCTTTCTTT
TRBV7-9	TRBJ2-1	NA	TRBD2	CASSLLAGVHNEQFF	TGTGCCAGCAGCTTATTAGCGGGGGTTCACAATGAGCAGTTCTTC
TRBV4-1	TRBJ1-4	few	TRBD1	CASSQVGRGNEKLFF	TGCGCCAGCAGCCAAGTAGGCAGGGGGAATGAAAAACTGTTTTTT
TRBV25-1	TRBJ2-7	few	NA	CAAHRDPSERYF	TGTGCCGCCCACCGGGACCCTTCGGAGCGGTACTTC
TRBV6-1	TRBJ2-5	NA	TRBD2	CASSSISGGGETQYF	TGTGCCAGCAGTTCGATTAGCGGGGGAGGGGAGACCCAGTACTTC
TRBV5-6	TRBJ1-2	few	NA	CASKTRWGDGYTF	TGTGCCAGCAAGACTAGGTGGGGGGACGGCTACACCTTC
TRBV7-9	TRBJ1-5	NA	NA	CASSSPQHF	TGTGCCAGCAGCTCCCCCCAGCATTTT
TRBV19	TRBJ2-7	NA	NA	CASSIAAGEQYF	TGTGCCAGTAGTATAGCGGCGGGCGAGCAGTACTTC
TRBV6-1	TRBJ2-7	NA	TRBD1	CASSEPGQPYEQYF	TGTGCCAGCAGTGAACCGGGACAGCCCTACGAGCAGTACTTC
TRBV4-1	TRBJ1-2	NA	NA	CASSLRGDSYYGYTF	TGCGCCAGCAGCCTAAGGGGAGACAGCTACTATGGCTACACCTTC
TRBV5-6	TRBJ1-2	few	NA	CASSLVTVDYGYTF	TGTGCCAGCAGCTTGGTAACCGTGGATTATGGCTACACCTTC
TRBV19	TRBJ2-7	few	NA	CASSIGGFNYEQYF	TGTGCCAGTAGTATAGGGGGGTTTAATTACGAGCAGTACTTC
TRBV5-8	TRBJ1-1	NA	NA	CASSLIQTENTEAFF	TGTGCCAGCAGCTTAATCCAGACAGAGAACACTGAAGCTTTCTTT
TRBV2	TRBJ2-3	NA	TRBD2	CARTAGGLRTDTQYF	TGTGCCAGAACGGCGGGGGGGCTAAGAACAGATACGCAGTATTTT
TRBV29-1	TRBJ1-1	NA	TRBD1	CSVTRGRVEAFF	TGCAGCGTTACCAGGGGGCGCGTTGAAGCTTTCTTT
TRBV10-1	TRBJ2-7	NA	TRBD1	CASSETPDRVENEQYF	TGCGCCAGCAGTGAAACCCCGGACAGGGTGGAAAACGAGCAGTACTTC
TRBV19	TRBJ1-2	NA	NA	CASRRQAVGGYTF	TGTGCCAGCCGTCGACAGGCCGTCGGTGGCTACACCTTC
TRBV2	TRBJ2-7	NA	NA	CASRDSYEQYF	TGTGCCAGCAGGGACAGTTACGAGCAGTACTTC
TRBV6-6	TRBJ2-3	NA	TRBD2	CASSYRLAGSTDTQYF	TGTGCCAGCAGTTACAGACTAGCGGGCAGCACAGATACGCAGTATTTT
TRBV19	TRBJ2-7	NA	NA	CASSEWGLGEQYF	TGTGCCAGTAGTGAGTGGGGGCTGGGGGAGCAGTACTTC
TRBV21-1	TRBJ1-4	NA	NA	CASSPALANKVHNKKLFF	TGTGCCAGCAGTCCCGCATTAGCTAACAAGGTGCATAATAAAAAACTGTTTTTT
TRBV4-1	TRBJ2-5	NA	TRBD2	CASSQDGAGGKETQYF	TGCGCCAGCAGCCAAGATGGAGCGGGGGGGAAGGAGACCCAGTACTTC
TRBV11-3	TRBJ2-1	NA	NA	CASSFGSSNNEQFF	TGTGCCAGCAGCTTTGGGAGTTCGAACAATGAGCAGTTCTTC
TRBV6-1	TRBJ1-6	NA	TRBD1	CASNLRDRLNSPLHF	TGTGCCAGCAACCTACGGGACAGGCTCAATTCACCCCTCCACTTT